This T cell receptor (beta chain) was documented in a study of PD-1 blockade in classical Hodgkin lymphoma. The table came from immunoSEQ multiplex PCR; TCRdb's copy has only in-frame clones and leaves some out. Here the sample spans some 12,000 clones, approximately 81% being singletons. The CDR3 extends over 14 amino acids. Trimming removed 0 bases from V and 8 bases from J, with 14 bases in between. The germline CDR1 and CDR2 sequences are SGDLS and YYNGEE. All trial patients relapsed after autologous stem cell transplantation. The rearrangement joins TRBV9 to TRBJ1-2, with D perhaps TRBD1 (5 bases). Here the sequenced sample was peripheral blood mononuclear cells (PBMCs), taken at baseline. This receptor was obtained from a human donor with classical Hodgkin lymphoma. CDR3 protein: CASSVALEGFGYTF. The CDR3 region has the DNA TGTGCCAGCAGCGTAGCCCTTGAGGGGTTCGGCTACACCTTC. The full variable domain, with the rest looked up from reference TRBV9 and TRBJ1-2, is DSGVTQTPKHLITATGQRVTLRCSPRSGDLSVYWYQQSLDQGLQFLIQYYNGEERAKGNILERFSAQQFPDLHSELNLSSLELGDSALYFCASSVALEGFGYTFGSGTRLTVV.